These 25 T cell receptor beta chains were all obtained from the same sample, sequenced in a study of T cell clonality in common variable immunodeficiency. Repertoires were generated with immunoSEQ multiplex PCR, while TCRdb's copy carries only in-frame clones and drops some. This repertoire holds about 29,000 clones, and none appear only once. The material sequenced was peripheral blood mononuclear cells. Receptors originate from a person aged 18 to 70 in good health.

Notes on this clone: The CDR3 extends 3 residues past the end of the read, so its final part is completed from the germline J gene. The V call is TRBV19, the J call TRBJ1-5; 9 bases are shared with TRBD1. Germline V gene sequence: CDR1 LNHDA, CDR2 SQIVND (reference sequence). This CDR3 contains 14 residues. V lost 7 bases and J lost 6; bases outside the gene matches: 7. CDR3 bases read: TGTGCCAGTACCCCGGGACAGGGTCCTCAGCCC. Translating gives CASTPGQGPQP. The full CDR3 protein reads CASTPGQGPQPQHF.

This clone was picked up a small number of times. The CDR3 end is not reached by the read, which stops 3 residues before it; the germline J gene fills it in. This chain connects TRBV20-1 to TRBJ2-7; TRBD2 aligns across 9 bases. J gave up 4 bases and V 5 bases, and 12 bases lay outside the gene matches. Germline loops: CDR1 DFQATT, CDR2 SNEGSKA (reference sequence). The CDR3 is made up of 15 amino acids. CDR3 residues: CSAEMTSGPNYEQYF. The CDR3 bases that were read are TGCAGTGCTGAGATGACTAGCGGCCCAAATTACGAG.

This clone appeared many times. From the germline J gene comes the end of the CDR3, since the read stops 3 residues before it. This chain joins TRBV20-1 and TRBJ2-1; possibly TRBD2 for D (6 bases). V shed 6 bases and J shed 0 bases, with 12 bases lying between them. This CDR3 has 14 amino acids. Germline lookup yields CDR1 DFQATT and CDR2 SNEGSKA (reference sequence). The CDR3 loop is CSAPGTGSYNEQFF. CDR3 bases read: TGCAGTGCACCCGGGACTGGCTCCTACAATGAG.

This clone was observed many times. The read stops 3 residues short of the end of the CDR3; the missing end is completed from the germline J gene. The chain recombines TRBV5-1 with TRBJ1-5; 11 nucleotides align to TRBD1. The CDR3 spans 15 residues. With 5 bases clipped from V and 6 bases from J, the junction kept 7 bases outside the gene matches. The germline CDR1 and CDR2 sequences are SGHRS and YFSETQ. CDR3 DNA (partial): TGCGCCAGCAGGGAGGGGACAGGGGGATTTCAGCCC. Translating gives CASREGTGGFQP. The whole CDR3 sequence is CASREGTGGFQPQHF.

The sample holds many counts of this clone. The read ends 3 residues early relative to the CDR3; the germline J gene fills the gap. The chain carries TRBV11-3 and TRBJ1-1; perhaps TRBD1 as D (6 bases). CDR1 is SGHNT, CDR2 YENEEA, per germline. The CDR3 has 13 residues. CDR3 residues: CASSSSGRGPAFF. CDR3 DNA, as far as it was read: TGTGCCAGCAGCAGCTCCGGCAGGGGACCA.

There are many counts of this clone. From the germline J gene comes the end of the CDR3, since the read stops 3 residues before it. The chain combines TRBV30 with TRBJ2-1; 9 nucleotides agree with TRBD2. The ends lost 5 bases at V and 4 bases at J; junction bases unmatched: 9. Per the germline V gene, CDR1 is GTSNPN and CDR2 is SVGIG (reference sequence). The CDR3 length is 15 residues. The chain's CDR3 is CAWALLAGEYNEQFF. The CDR3 DNA, read in part, is TGTGCCTGGGCCTTATTAGCGGGAGAGTACAATGAG.

Worth noting for this clone: A read error is possible here, since a much larger clone lies one base away. Additional DNA sequences in this sample encode the identical CDR3. CDR3 protein: CASSQGDSHAGNTIYF. Partial CDR3 DNA: TGTGCCAGCAGCCAGGGGGACAGCCATGCTGGAAACACA. The V gene is TRBV7-6, the J gene TRBJ1-3; 7 bases agree with TRBD1. Coverage ceases 3 residues before the CDR3 finishes, and the germline J gene fills in the end. The length of the CDR3 is 16 residues. From germline, CDR1 is SGHVS and CDR2 FNYEAQ.

A note on this clone: The read comes to an end 3 residues before the CDR3 does, leaving the germline J gene to fill in the end. The chain has TRBV19 and TRBJ2-7, with TRBD2 identical over 8 bases. CDR1 and CDR2 from the germline V gene are LNHDA and SQIVND (reference sequence). V lost 3 bases and J lost 1; bases outside the gene matches: 8. The CDR3 sequence is 16 residues long. The chain's CDR3 is CASSIFGGDGSYEQYF. CDR3 DNA (partial): TGTGCCAGTAGTATCTTCGGGGGGGACGGATCCTACGAG.

This clone was recorded many times. Read coverage stops 3 residues before the CDR3 terminus; the germline J gene supplies the remainder. The rearrangement joins TRBV5-1 to TRBJ2-2, with a possible D match to TRBD1 (6 bases). Deletions cut 4 bases from V and 0 bases from J, with 10 bases between. This CDR3 has 15 residues. Per germline, CDR1 SGHRS and CDR2 YFSETQ. CDR3 region: CASSPDSPNTGELFF. The part of the CDR3 DNA that was read is TGCGCCAGCAGCCCGGACAGCCCGAACACCGGGGAG.

This clone has more than one count but fewer than ten. Germline is not matched at one junction end, which may reflect a read error. The DNA ends 3 residues before the CDR3 does, and the rest of the CDR3 is filled in from the germline J gene. Other nucleotide sequences in the sample specify the same CDR3. The rearrangement joins TRBV7-9 to TRBJ1-3; unclear D gene. This CDR3 spans 14 amino acids. Germline CDR1 is SEHNR and CDR2 is FQNEAQ (reference sequence). The DNA read from the CDR3 is TGTGCCAGCAGCCGACTCCGGGCGGGAAACACG. Translated, it gives CASSRLRAGNT. The full CDR3 sequence reads CASSRLRAGNTIYF.

Many counts were recorded for this clone. The DNA ends 3 residues before the CDR3 does, and the rest of the CDR3 is filled in from the germline J gene. The chain links TRBV5-6 to TRBJ1-2; D is unresolved. Germline loops: CDR1 SGHDT, CDR2 YYEEEE. The CDR3 has 13 amino acids. With 0 bases removed from V and 4 bases from J, the gap between germline ends came to 7 bases. CDR3 sequence reads: CASSLVSGYGYTF. Incomplete CDR3 DNA: TGTGCCAGCAGCTTGGTGTCAGGCTATGGC.

This clone came up many times. The read falls 3 residues short of the CDR3 end, and the missing part is taken from the germline J gene. V gene TRBV20-1 combines with J gene TRBJ2-1, with TRBD2 matching 9 bases. Germline CDR1 reads DFQATT; CDR2 reads SNEGSKA (reference sequence). Trimming took 0 bases from V and 8 from J; bases not matched to a gene: 11. The CDR3 runs 16 residues. The CDR3 here is CSARDAGGPGWDEQFF. The CDR3 bases that were read are TGCAGTGCTAGAGATGCGGGAGGGCCTGGGTGGGATGAG.

This clone was observed at least ten times. Sequencing ends 3 residues short of the CDR3 end; the germline J gene provides the rest. The chain couples TRBV14 to TRBJ2-2; the D gene is possibly TRBD2 (7 bases). V lost 4 bases to trimming and J lost 2 bases, with 14 bases between them. Germline CDR1 SGHDN, CDR2 FVKESK. CDR3 size: 16 residues. Partial CDR3 DNA: TGTGCCAGCAGCCCTTCGGGGGGCAGAAACACCGGGGAG. Translated: CASSPSGGRNTGE. The full CDR3 is CASSPSGGRNTGELFF.

There are a few counts of this clone. The read halts 3 residues ahead of the CDR3 end, with the missing end drawn from the germline J gene. The genes are TRBV7-9 and TRBJ2-5; the D gene is possibly TRBD1 (5 bases). The CDR3 covers 15 residues. Germline-derived CDR1 and CDR2 are SEHNR and FQNEAQ (reference sequence). Trimming took 0 bases from V and 5 from J, leaving 13 bases between them. The sequenced CDR3 bases are TGTGCCAGCAGCTTAGCCATGTATTCAGGGGAGACC. This encodes CASSLAMYSGET. The whole CDR3 reads CASSLAMYSGETQYF.

This clone has a count of ten or more. The read terminates 3 residues ahead of where the CDR3 ends, so the germline J gene completes it. The genes are TRBV19 and TRBJ1-4, with 8 bases matching TRBD1. CDR1 and CDR2 from the germline V gene are LNHDA and SQIVND (reference sequence). Trimming removed 7 bases from V and 6 bases from J; junction bases left unmatched: 7. The CDR3 runs 14 residues. The sequenced CDR3 bases are TGTGCCAGTACTAGACAGGGGAGAGATGAAAAA. Translating gives CASTRQGRDEK. The entire CDR3 protein reads CASTRQGRDEKLFF.

This clone was detected a few times. The sequenced part of the CDR3 DNA is TGTGCCTCCAAAACTCAGGGGGTGGGTTCACCC. Amino acid sequence: CASKTQGVGSP. In full, the CDR3 reads CASKTQGVGSPLHF. This sequence joins TRBV19 and TRBJ1-6; 7 bases are shared with TRBD1. Read sequence stops 3 residues before the CDR3 end, and the germline J gene provides the missing end. The CDR3 is 14 residues long. CDR1 LNHDA and CDR2 SQIVND come from the germline V gene (reference sequence). Trimming took 11 bases from V and 9 from J; bases not matched to a gene: 13.

This clone was recorded many times. The CDR3 extends 3 residues past the end of the read, so its final part is completed from the germline J gene. The chain is built from TRBV2 and TRBJ1-5, with D unclear. The germline V gene has CDR1 SNHLY and CDR2 FYNNEI. This CDR3 contains 16 residues. V was clipped by 7 bases and J by 0 bases, with 16 bases between them. CDR3 in amino acids: CASTQASLNSNQPQHF. Partial CDR3 DNA: TGTGCCAGCACCCAAGCGAGCCTTAATAGCAATCAGCCC.

There are many counts of this clone. The observed sequence ends 3 residues before the CDR3 terminus, with the missing tail filled in from the germline J gene. This rearrangement joins TRBV5-1 to TRBJ2-3, with D possibly TRBD2 on 6 matching bases. There are 14 residues in the CDR3. CDR1 is SGHRS, CDR2 YFSETQ, per germline. Trimming shortened V by 3 bases and J by 6 bases, and 14 bases separated the two germline ends. CDR3: CASSSLAWGDTQYF. The sequenced part of the CDR3 DNA is TGCGCCAGCAGCTCCCTAGCGTGGGGGGATACG.

In its sample, this clone was seen many times. The read stops 3 residues short of the end of the CDR3; the missing end is completed from the germline J gene. The chain combines TRBV2 with TRBJ2-3; 9 bases agree with TRBD2. The CDR3 consists of 16 residues. The V segment lost 3 bases and the J segment 4 bases; nucleotides outside the gene matches: 8. Germline V gives CDR1 SNHLY, CDR2 FYNNEI. The CDR3 sequence is CASSDGTSTLSDTQYF. The CDR3 bases that were read are TGTGCCAGCAGTGATGGGACTAGCACCCTCTCAGATACG.

This clone was seen repeatedly, ten times or more. CDR3 DNA (partial): TGTGCCAGCAGCTTCGTTCGACAGGGAGGAAAA. Its translation: CASSFVRQGGK. The whole CDR3 reads CASSFVRQGGKLFF. This chain links TRBV11-2 with TRBJ1-4, with 7 nucleotides matching TRBD1. Sequencing ends 3 residues short of the CDR3 end; the germline J gene provides the rest. After removal of 3 bases from V and 10 bases from J, the junction contained 8 bases not matched to a gene. Germline CDR1 and CDR2: SGHAT and FQNNGV. The CDR3 spans 14 residues. Drawing the rest from reference TRBV11-2 and TRBJ1-4, the complete variable domain is EAGVAQSPRYKIIEKRQSVAFWCNPISGHATLYWYQQILGQGPKLLIQFQNNGVVDDSQLPKDRFSAERLKGVDSTLKIQPAKLEDSAVYLCASSFVRQGGKLFFGSGTQLSVL.

This clone was picked up many times. The CDR3 end falls 3 residues outside the read, so it is completed with the germline J gene. The V call is TRBV10-1, the J call TRBJ2-1; D is possibly TRBD1 (7 bases). The germline CDR1 and CDR2 sequences are WNHNN and SYGVQD (reference sequence). CDR3 length: 16 amino acids. The covered CDR3 bases are TGCGCTCTCCAGGGGGGTGGGGGCAGCTCCTACAATGAG. Translating it yields CALQGGGGSSYNE. The whole CDR3 protein is CALQGGGGSSYNEQFF.

This clone was seen repeatedly, ten times or more. The read ends 3 residues shy of where the CDR3 ends; the end is completed using the germline J gene. J is TRBJ1-4 and V is TRBV15; D not resolved. The V end lost 4 bases, the J end lost 10 bases, and 10 bases lay between the germline ends. Germline V lookup: CDR1 LNHNV, CDR2 YYDKDF (reference sequence). This CDR3 contains 12 residues. CDR3 DNA, as far as it was read: TGTGCCACCAGCATAAGGCGGGGAAAA. The encoded protein is CATSIRRGK. The complete CDR3 reads CATSIRRGKLFF.

Worth noting for this clone: Since a much larger clone is just one base distant, this may be a read error. Read data end 3 residues before the CDR3 end; the end is taken from the germline J gene. The V gene is TRBV7-9, the J gene TRBJ2-3, with D maybe TRBD1 (5 bases). Germline CDR1 SEHNR, CDR2 FQNEAQ (reference sequence). CDR3 size: 14 residues. The part of the CDR3 DNA that was read is TGTGCCAGCAGTTTGGACACTCTCAATCAGCCG. This translates into CASSLDTLNQP. The whole CDR3 reads CASSLDTLNQPQYF.

At least ten counts were recorded for this clone. The read ends 3 residues before the CDR3 terminus; that terminus is restored from the germline J gene. The chain is built from TRBV20-1 and TRBJ2-5; 8 bases are a match to TRBD1. The CDR3 runs 14 residues. The germline CDR1 and CDR2 sequences are DFQATT and SNEGSKA (reference sequence). After removal of 5 bases from V and 2 bases from J, the junction contained 7 bases not matched to a gene. CDR3 bases read: TGCAGTGCTCCAATAACAGGGGGGCAAGAGACC. It translates to CSAPITGGQET. The CDR3 in full is CSAPITGGQETQYF.

This clone occurred many times. Read data end 3 residues before the CDR3 end; the end is taken from the germline J gene. The chain has TRBV18 and TRBJ2-7; 7 positions match TRBD2. Germline values: CDR1 KGHSH, CDR2 LQKENI. Trimming cost V 3 bases and J 6 bases; bases outside gene matches: 8. This CDR3 has 14 residues. The CDR3 sequence is CASSPGGSLLEQYF. CDR3 bases read: TGTGCCAGCTCACCCGGCGGGAGCCTCCTCGAG.